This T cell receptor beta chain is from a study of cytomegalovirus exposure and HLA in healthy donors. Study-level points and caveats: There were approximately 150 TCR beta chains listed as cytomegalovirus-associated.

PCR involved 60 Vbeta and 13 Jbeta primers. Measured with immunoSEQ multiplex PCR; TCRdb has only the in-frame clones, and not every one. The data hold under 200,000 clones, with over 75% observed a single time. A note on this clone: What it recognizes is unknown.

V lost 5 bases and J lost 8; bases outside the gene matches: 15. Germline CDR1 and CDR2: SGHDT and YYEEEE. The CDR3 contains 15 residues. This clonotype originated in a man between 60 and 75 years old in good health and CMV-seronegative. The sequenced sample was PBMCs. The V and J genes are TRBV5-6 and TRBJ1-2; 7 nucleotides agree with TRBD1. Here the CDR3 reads CASSNRQGERGGYTF. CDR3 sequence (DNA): TGTGCCAGCAGTAATCGACAGGGAGAAAGGGGGGGCTACACCTTC.